The clone carrying this T cell receptor (beta chain) was detected only a few times. Its antigen is unknown. Germline lookup yields CDR1 MNHEY and CDR2 SVGAGI. CDR3 length: 14 amino acids. The sample originates from a study of beta chain features in type 1 diabetes. Investigators reverse transcribed all isolated RNA, so they sequenced expressed TCRB transcripts. Data came from immunoSEQ multiplex PCR; TCRdb stores just in-frame clones and leaves some out. This table holds over 600,000 clones, 9.5% to 15% found once. Study outcomes and limitations: Type 1 diabetes patients had moderately but significantly shorter TCRB CDR3s in all four CD4+ subsets.

The clonotype comes from a young man with type 1 diabetes. This sequence joins TRBV6-5 and TRBJ1-2, with 8 bases that match TRBD1. The sequencing sample was made of naive CD4+ T cells from blood. The CDR3 sequence: CASRLQGAPSGYTF. In nucleotides, the CDR3 is TGTGCATCTAGGCTCCAGGGGGCTCCCAGTGGCTACACCTTC.